A selection of T cell receptor beta chains follows, all from one sample in a study of T cell responses to AZD1222 COVID-19 vaccine. Sequencing used immunoSEQ multiplex PCR; TCRdb keeps in-frame clones, though not all of them. The repertoire includes 90,000 to 150,000 clones, 85% to 90% of them detected once, and approximately 3.5% sits in the top ten. The sample here was peripheral blood, taken on day 0 of AZD1222 vaccination. The receptors were gathered from an adult in good health. The CDR3 runs from the conserved cysteine through the conserved F or W. The D gene is left open where the match is weak. Clone size appears in some rows only: once, few, many, or a class for an expanded clone.

j_call	clone_size	v_call	cdr3_length	d_call	cdr3_aa	cdr3_nt
TRBJ2-3	NA	TRBV6-4	13	NA	CASSAGVTDTQYF	TGTGCCAGCAGTGCGGGCGTCACAGATACGCAGTATTTT
TRBJ2-3	NA	TRBV13	12	NA	CASSQSGYTQYF	TGTGCCAGCAGTCAGAGCGGATATACGCAGTATTTT
TRBJ1-4	NA	TRBV2	13	TRBD1	CASSDRGIEKLFF	TGTGCCAGCAGTGACAGGGGGATTGAAAAACTGTTTTTT
TRBJ2-5	NA	TRBV5-4	14	TRBD2	CASRRGGNQETQYF	TGTGCCAGCCGCCGGGGGGGAAACCAAGAGACCCAGTACTTC
TRBJ1-2	NA	TRBV7-9	12	NA	CASSQAGGGYTF	TGTGCCAGCAGCCAAGCGGGCGGTGGCTACACCTTC
TRBJ1-6	NA	TRBV6-1	14	TRBD1	CASSERQGNSPLHF	TGTGCCAGCAGTGAGAGACAGGGAAATTCACCCCTCCACTTT
TRBJ1-1	NA	TRBV5-1	13	NA	CASSIRRGTEAFF	TGCGCCAGCAGCATTCGACGGGGAACTGAAGCTTTCTTT
TRBJ1-2	few	TRBV4-1	15	NA	CASSQGGLANYGYTF	TGCGCCAGCAGCCAAGGGGGTTTAGCTAACTATGGCTACACCTTC
TRBJ2-5	NA	TRBV7-2	12	NA	CASSLREETQYF	TGTGCCAGCAGCTTACGGGAAGAGACCCAGTACTTC
TRBJ1-2	once	TRBV19	12	NA	CASSIRADGYTF	TGTGCCAGTAGTATAAGGGCTGATGGCTACACCTTC
TRBJ2-7	NA	TRBV27	14	NA	CASSPTGTNYEQYF	TGTGCCAGCAGTCCTACCGGGACGAACTACGAGCAGTACTTC
TRBJ2-7	NA	TRBV19	15	TRBD2	CASGSWAGETYEQYF	TGTGCCAGTGGGTCATGGGCGGGGGAGACCTACGAGCAGTACTTC
TRBJ2-1	NA	TRBV7-9	14	NA	CASSFSSSYNEQFF	TGTGCCAGCAGCTTTTCCAGCTCCTACAATGAGCAGTTCTTC
TRBJ1-1	NA	TRBV21-1	16	NA	CASSKTGTGHYTEAFF	TGTGCCAGCAGCAAAACCGGGACAGGGCATTACACTGAAGCTTTCTTT
TRBJ1-2	NA	TRBV19	13	NA	CASSIPPNYGYTF	TGTGCCAGTAGTATTCCCCCAAACTATGGCTACACCTTC
TRBJ2-5	NA	TRBV4-1	16	NA	CASSQGVTGLQETQYF	TGCGCCAGCAGCCAAGGCGTGACAGGCCTGCAAGAGACCCAGTACTTC
TRBJ2-7	few	TRBV15	13	NA	CATSRWAGTEQYF	TGTGCCACCAGCAGATGGGCAGGGACTGAGCAGTACTTC
TRBJ1-5	NA	TRBV7-2	15	NA	CASSLVSDGNQPQHF	TGTGCCAGCAGCTTAGTGTCGGACGGTAATCAGCCCCAGCATTTT
TRBJ2-2	NA	TRBV10-3	19	TRBD2	CAISESTVGRGKLTGELFF	TGTGCCATCAGTGAGTCGACGGTAGGGCGGGGGAAACTCACCGGGGAGCTGTTTTTT
TRBJ1-2	NA	TRBV4-3	17	NA	CASSLIGPAGAQYVNTF	TGCGCCAGCAGCTTAATCGGACCGGCCGGGGCCCAGTATGTGAACACCTTC
TRBJ2-5	NA	TRBV5-6	14	NA	CASSLPGTQETQYF	TGTGCCAGCAGCCTACCCGGGACTCAAGAGACCCAGTACTTC
TRBJ1-5	NA	TRBV7-2	14	NA	CASSTRLHNQPQHF	TGTGCCAGCAGCACCCGACTTCATAATCAGCCCCAGCATTTT
TRBJ1-2	NA	TRBV19	16	NA	CASSIMVSQFNYGYTF	TGTGCCAGTAGTATAATGGTCAGCCAATTTAACTATGGCTACACCTTC
TRBJ1-1	few	TRBV3-1/TRBV3-2	14	TRBD1	CASSQGSGGTEAFF	TGTGCCAGCAGCCAAGGGTCAGGGGGTACTGAAGCTTTCTTT
TRBJ2-3	once	TRBV5-1	17	TRBD1	CASSLVGTATSTDTQYF	TGCGCCAGCAGCTTGGTAGGGACAGCTACTAGCACAGATACGCAGTATTTT
TRBJ2-5	once	TRBV18	16	TRBD2	CASSPRYGAGEETQYF	TGTGCCAGCTCACCAAGGTACGGAGCGGGGGAAGAGACCCAGTACTTC
TRBJ1-1	NA	TRBV7-2	13	TRBD1	CASSLDRGTEAFF	TGTGCCAGCAGCTTAGACAGGGGTACTGAAGCTTTCTTT
TRBJ2-3	NA	TRBV4-2	15	NA	CASSQDGGGTDTQYF	TGTGCCAGCAGCCAAGACGGGGGCGGGACAGATACGCAGTATTTT
TRBJ1-3	NA	TRBV4-1	15	NA	CASSQEERPGNTIYF	TGCGCCAGCAGCCAAGAAGAAAGGCCTGGAAACACCATATATTTT
TRBJ2-7	once	TRBV9	14	NA	CASTPRGDPYEQYF	TGTGCCAGCACCCCTCGAGGGGACCCCTACGAGCAGTACTTC
TRBJ2-7	NA	TRBV5-1	16	NA	CASSLAQAGSSYEQYF	TGCGCCAGCAGCTTGGCCCAGGCAGGTTCTTCCTACGAGCAGTACTTC
TRBJ1-6	NA	TRBV5-8	16	TRBD1	CASSLLAGQGASPLHF	TGTGCCAGCAGCTTGCTCGCGGGACAGGGGGCTTCACCCCTCCACTTT
TRBJ1-3	few	TRBV4-3	15	NA	CASSQAGGAGNTIYF	TGCGCCAGCAGCCAAGCGGGAGGAGCTGGAAACACCATATATTTT
TRBJ2-1	NA	TRBV12-5	17	TRBD2	CASGLVASSGGANEQFF	TGTGCTAGTGGTTTGGTCGCCTCTAGCGGGGGGGCCAATGAGCAGTTCTTC
TRBJ1-2	NA	TRBV2	12	NA	CASSGTARGYTF	TGTGCCAGCAGTGGGACCGCGAGGGGCTACACCTTC
TRBJ1-2	NA	TRBV19	15	TRBD1	CASSIDPDRGYGYTF	TGTGCCAGTAGTATAGATCCCGACAGGGGCTATGGCTACACCTTC
TRBJ1-1	NA	TRBV10-1	14	NA	CASRAGNVNTEAFF	TGCGCCAGCCGGGCCGGGAACGTGAACACTGAAGCTTTCTTT
TRBJ1-5	NA	TRBV6-6	16	NA	CASSYPTDFSNQPQHF	TGTGCCAGCAGTTACCCCACAGACTTTAGCAATCAGCCCCAGCATTTT
TRBJ1-5	NA	TRBV12-5	16	TRBD1	CASEKGATGVNQPQHF	TGTGCTAGTGAAAAAGGGGCGACAGGGGTAAATCAGCCCCAGCATTTT